The 4 T cell receptor beta chains in this list originate from one sample, sequenced in a study of blood T cell repertoires in COVID-19. TCRdb keeps only in-frame clones here, not all; method: immunoSEQ multiplex PCR. This sample yields 37,000 or so clones, of which approximately 87% are seen a single time; 9.5% to 13% belongs to the top ten. The sequenced sample consisted of peripheral blood. These receptors were taken from a man aged 70-80 years with acute or convalescent COVID-19.

The rearrangement links TRBV24-1 to TRBJ2-1; TRBD2 agrees at 8 bases. This CDR3 is 16 amino acids long. Germline-derived CDR1 and CDR2 are KGHDR and SFDVKD. V shed 2 bases, J shed 3 bases, and the junction held 5 bases outside the gene matches. CDR3 sequence (DNA): TGTGCCACCAGTGATTCGCGAGCGGGAGACTACAATGAGCAGTTCTTC. It is translated as CATSDSRAGDYNEQFF.

This chain links TRBV18 with TRBJ2-7; 11 nucleotides align to TRBD1. J lost 5 bases, V lost 3 bases, and 0 bases had no gene match. In germline, CDR1 is KGHSH, CDR2 LQKENI. CDR3 length equals 13 residues. CDR3 sequence reads: CASSPGQGDEQYF. In DNA form, the CDR3 reads TGTGCCAGCTCACCGGGACAGGGGGACGAGCAGTACTTC.

The genes are TRBV28 and TRBJ1-5; D unclear. The CDR3 loop spans 16 amino acids. From germline, CDR1 is MDHEN and CDR2 SYDVKM. The V end lost 5 bases, the J end lost 2 bases, and 16 bases lay between the germline ends. The CDR3 loop is CASSEVKGGGNQPQHF. The DNA for the CDR3 is TGTGCCAGCAGTGAGGTGAAGGGAGGCGGCAATCAGCCCCAGCATTTT.

This clone was seen only a few times. This chain uses TRBV4-2 with TRBJ2-6; weak D call: TRBD2 (5 bases). CDR1 and CDR2 (germline): LGHNA, YNFKEQ. CDR3 length equals 15 residues. Trimming cost V 4 bases and J 0 bases, with 7 bases left between them. The CDR3 region is CASSPRDSGANVLTF. CDR3 bases: TGTGCCAGCAGCCCCCGGGACTCTGGGGCCAACGTCCTGACTTTC.